A selection of T cell receptor beta chains follows, all from one sample in a study of shared clonotypes between healthy human individuals. Profiling relied on immunoSEQ multiplex PCR, and the TCRdb table lists in-frame clones only, not all of them. Of some 530,000 clones listed, 65% to 85% were seen once; the top ten hold roughly 13%. What was sequenced was PBMCs. The receptors originated from a woman in her 40s in good health. Some clones in this sample may be carry-over from other donors' samples. The CDR3 runs from the conserved cysteine through the conserved F or W. Fields, in order: clone size, V gene, J gene, D gene, CDR3 DNA, CDR3 protein. A D gene is named only where the DNA matches it firmly. Expanded clones are given a class, and other clones once, few, many or no size at all.

>.|TRBV10-3|TRBJ2-1|TRBD2
TGTGCCATCAGTGAGTCAATTGGGACTAGCGGACTCAATGAGCAGTTCTTC
CAISESIGTSGLNEQFF
>.|TRBV29-1|TRBJ2-2|TRBD1
TGCAGCGTGGGGGCCCCACAGGGGGCTAACACCGGGGAGCTGTTTTTT
CSVGAPQGANTGELFF
>few|TRBV5-1|TRBJ2-5|TRBD2
TGCGCCAGCAGCGGAATCGGGACTAGCGAAGAGACCCAGTACTTC
CASSGIGTSEETQYF
>few|TRBV7-2|TRBJ2-5|TRBD2
TGTGCCAGCAGCTTATTAGCGGGCTACCCCAAAGAGACCCAGTACTTC
CASSLLAGYPKETQYF
>.|TRBV30|TRBJ1-1|.
TGTGCCTGGAGTGTTGGGAGGAACACTGAGGCTTTATTT
CAWSVGRNTEALF
>.|TRBV28|TRBJ1-4|TRBD1
TGTGCCAGCAGCCCCCCACGGGGACAGGGCAACGAAAAACTGTTTTTT
CASSPPRGQGNEKLFF
>once|TRBV4-3|TRBJ2-1|TRBD1
TGCGCCAGCAGCCAAGAAAACAGGGGGCTGAGGAATGAGCAGTTCTTC
CASSQENRGLRNEQFF
>.|TRBV7-8|TRBJ2-7|TRBD1
TGTGCCAGCAGCCCTAGACAGGGTGGCGAGCAGTACTTC
CASSPRQGGEQYF
>.|TRBV29-1|TRBJ2-7|.
TGCAGCGTTGCGGAAGTAGCGGACTCCTACGAGCAGTACTTC
CSVAEVADSYEQYF
>.|TRBV7-2|TRBJ1-1|.
TGTGCCAGCAGCTCATATCAGCACACTGAAGCTTTCTTT
CASSSYQHTEAFF
>.|TRBV10-3|TRBJ1-2|TRBD1
TGTGCCATCGGACCGGGACAGGGGTCCTATGGCTACACCTTC
CAIGPGQGSYGYTF
>.|TRBV20-1|TRBJ2-7|TRBD1
TGCAGTGCAAGACAGGGATACGAGCAGTACTTC
CSARQGYEQYF
>few|TRBV28|TRBJ2-3|TRBD1
TGTGCCAGCAGTTCGGGACAGTTCGATACGCAGTATTTT
CASSSGQFDTQYF
>.|TRBV9|TRBJ2-7|.
TGTGCCAGCTCGCAGGGGCCATCCTACGAGCAGTACTTC
CASSQGPSYEQYF
>few|TRBV9|TRBJ1-2|TRBD1
TGTGCCAGCAGCGTAGCTCCGGGACAGAACGTCCCCTATGGCTACACCTTC
CASSVAPGQNVPYGYTF
>.|TRBV5-1|TRBJ2-7|TRBD2
TGCGCCAGTGGGGGAGGGTTCTACGAGCAGTACTTC
CASGGGFYEQYF
>few|TRBV7-9|TRBJ2-4|.
TGTGCCAGCAGCTTAGGACTAACAGAGGGGGGCATTCAGTACTTC
CASSLGLTEGGIQYF
>.|TRBV28|TRBJ2-7|TRBD2
TGTGCCAGCAGTTACGGGGGGTACGAGCAGTACTTC
CASSYGGYEQYF
>once|TRBV6-5|TRBJ2-7|.
TGTGCCAGCAGCTACGGACCGTACGAGCAGTACTTC
CASSYGPYEQYF
>.|TRBV4-3|TRBJ1-2|.
TGCGCCAGCAGCCAAGGACACAGACTGCTAGCTAACTATGGCTACACCTTC
CASSQGHRLLANYGYTF
>.|TRBV28|TRBJ2-1|TRBD2
TGTGCCAGCAGTTTAAGACTAGCGGGAGTACGTGAGCAGTTCTTC
CASSLRLAGVREQFF
>.|TRBV2|TRBJ1-1|.
TGTGCCGACAAACTGGACGGAGCGAACACTGAAGCTTTCTTT
CADKLDGANTEAFF
>.|TRBV27|TRBJ2-4|TRBD1
TGTGCCAGCATTCATCAAGACAGGGGACTAGCCAAAAACATTCAGTACTTC
CASIHQDRGLAKNIQYF
>few|TRBV18|TRBJ2-1|TRBD2
TGTGCCAGCTCACCACCCGCGGGGGTCAATGAGCAGTTCTTC
CASSPPAGVNEQFF
>.|TRBV19|TRBJ1-1|.
TGTGCCAGTAGTACCTTATGGGGGAAGGGGGCTGAAGCTTTCTTT
CASSTLWGKGAEAFF
>.|TRBV5-4|TRBJ2-1|.
TGTGCCAGCAGCTTGGGGCAGGGGAGAGACAATGAGCAGTTCTTC
CASSLGQGRDNEQFF
>.|TRBV4-3|TRBJ1-2|.
TGCGCCAGCAGCCAAGACCGACAGATCTATGGCTACACCTTC
CASSQDRQIYGYTF
>many|TRBV4-2|TRBJ2-5|TRBD2
TGTGCCAGCAGCCAGGGGCGGGAGGGCCAGGGGCGAGAGACCCAGTACTTC
CASSQGREGQGRETQYF
>.|TRBV2|TRBJ2-7|TRBD2
TGTGCCAGCAGCAGTGGGGGGACTAGCGGGAGGGCGCTCTCCTACGAGCAGTACTTC
CASSSGGTSGRALSYEQYF
>.|TRBV28|TRBJ2-7|TRBD2
TGTGCCAGCAGTAGTTGGACTAGCGGGAGGGCCAGCTACGAGCAGTACTTC
CASSSWTSGRASYEQYF
>once|TRBV5-1|TRBJ1-2|TRBD1
TGCGCCAGCAGCTTGATGTCCGGGACAGGGGTTATGGGCTACACCTTC
CASSLMSGTGVMGYTF
>.|TRBV6-5|TRBJ2-7|TRBD1
TGTGCCAGCAGTCCTTGGACAGGGGTAGGTTACGAGCAGTACTTC
CASSPWTGVGYEQYF
>.|TRBV4-3|TRBJ2-2|TRBD2
TGCGCCAGCAGCCCCGGTAGTAGCGCGGGGGCCGGGGAGCTGTTTTTT
CASSPGSSAGAGELFF
>.|TRBV18|TRBJ2-7|.
TGTGCCAGCTCAACCGGGACCCCATACGAGCAGTACTTC
CASSTGTPYEQYF
>.|TRBV28|TRBJ2-7|TRBD2
TGTGCCAGCAGCGCCGGGACTAGCTCCTACGAGCAGTACTTC
CASSAGTSSYEQYF
>.|TRBV11-2|TRBJ2-1|.
TGTGCCAGCCGAGTAGGGACCTACAATGAGCAGTTCTTC
CASRVGTYNEQFF
>many|TRBV4-3|TRBJ2-3|.
TGCGCCAGCAGCCAAGATAGACGGTCAGATACGCAGTATTTT
CASSQDRRSDTQYF
>.|TRBV5-1|TRBJ2-2|.
TGCGCCAGCAGCTGGGCGGCGAACACCGGGGAGCTGTTTTTT
CASSWAANTGELFF
>.|TRBV7-9|TRBJ2-1|TRBD2
TGTGCCAGCAGCTTAGTAGGGCCTAGCGGACGAGGGGATGAGCAGTTCTTC
CASSLVGPSGRGDEQFF
>few|TRBV2|TRBJ2-2|.
TGTGCCAGCAGCCTGAACACCGGGGAGCTGTTTTTT
CASSLNTGELFF
>.|TRBV20-1|TRBJ2-1|TRBD1
TGCAGTGCTAGAGGACAGGGTGGGAAGTTCTTC
CSARGQGGKFF
>few|TRBV28|TRBJ2-5|TRBD2
TGTGCCAGCAGCAGGACTAGCGGGAGGGGCCCGCGGCAAGAGACCCAGTACTTC
CASSRTSGRGPRQETQYF
>.|TRBV10-1|TRBJ2-3|.
TGCGCCAGCAGTGAGTTTGAAGAACACACAGATACGCAGTATTTT
CASSEFEEHTDTQYF
>.|TRBV6-1|TRBJ2-1|.
TGTGCCATCAGTCACAATGAGCAGTTCTTC
CAISHNEQFF
>.|TRBV4-2|TRBJ1-2|.
TGTGCCAGCAGCCAAGATGAAGGGCATAACTATGGCTACACCTTC
CASSQDEGHNYGYTF
>.|TRBV5-6|TRBJ2-1|TRBD2
TGTGCCAGCAGGCTCGCGGGCGGGAGATGGAATGAGCAGTTCTTC
CASRLAGGRWNEQFF
>.|TRBV11-1|TRBJ2-7|.
TGTGCCAGCAGCTCTGCCTACGAGCAGTACTTC
CASSSAYEQYF
>.|TRBV7-3|TRBJ2-2|.
TGTGCCAGCAGGCCCCCAGGGTCGGACGGGGAGCTGTTTTTT
CASRPPGSDGELFF
>many|TRBV19|TRBJ1-2|TRBD1
TGTGCCAGTAGTATAGGGACAGGGGACGGCTATGGCTACACCTTC
CASSIGTGDGYGYTF
>.|TRBV28|TRBJ1-5|TRBD1
TGTGCCAGCAGTTTATTATGGGCCGACGGACAGGTTATACCTCAGCCCCAGCATTTT
CASSLLWADGQVIPQPQHF
>.|TRBV29-1|TRBJ2-1|TRBD1
TGCAGCGTTAACCGGGACAGGGGAGTCAATGAGCAGTTCTTC
CSVNRDRGVNEQFF
>.|TRBV2|TRBJ2-7|.
TGTGCCAGCAGGCTACTAGGTCCCGAGCAGTACTTC
CASRLLGPEQYF
>.|TRBV27|TRBJ1-2|.
TGTGCCAGCAGTTTTGCTGCCAGCCAGATTCACGTGGGCTACACCTTC
CASSFAASQIHVGYTF
>.|TRBV28|TRBJ2-7|.
TGTGCCAGCAGTTTTCTGCCCAGCTCCTACGAGCAGTACTTC
CASSFLPSSYEQYF
>.|TRBV28|TRBJ2-3|.
TGTGCCAGCAGTCTGGGAGGGGGAGCCACAGATACGCAGTATTTT
CASSLGGGATDTQYF
>.|TRBV7-2|TRBJ2-1|TRBD1
TGTGCCAGCAGCATCACAGGGGGCGGTGAGCAGTTCTTC
CASSITGGGEQFF
>.|TRBV15|TRBJ1-1|.
TGTGCCACCAGCAGGGGAGACGGTCTGAACACTGAAGCTTTCTTT
CATSRGDGLNTEAFF
>few|TRBV19|TRBJ1-5|.
.
CASTSGGQPQHF
>.|TRBV18|TRBJ2-7|TRBD1
TGTGCCAGCTCAGAGGGACAGACCTACGAGCAGTACTTC
CASSEGQTYEQYF
>.|TRBV19|TRBJ1-5|.
TGTGCCAGTAGTATTTGGCTACAGCCCCAGCATTTT
CASSIWLQPQHF